The clone carrying this TCR beta chain has at least ten counts. Its specificity is unknown. The CDR3 consists of 13 residues. V gave up 5 bases and J gave up 6 bases, with 14 bases separating them. Germline CDR1 and CDR2: SGHAT and FQNNGV. This sample stems from a study of neurological immune-mediated disorders. Study-level points and caveats: The highest TCR clonal expansion occurred in HTLV-1-associated myelopathy; multiple sclerosis fell below healthy controls.

As for the cDNA, it was generated by 5'RACE with 10-nucleotide random UMIs. One entry per CDR3 protein results from TCRdb running MiXCR on the 5' RACE reads. The data hold roughly 80,000 distinct CDR3 sequences, with 5% to 6.5% observed a single time. Sample time point: longitudinal time-point 2. The TCR was taken from a woman aged 60-70 years with multiple sclerosis. The specimen was PBMCs. V and J are TRBV11-2 and TRBJ2-7; no reliable D call. The CDR3 DNA sequence: TGTGCCAGCAGCCATTCCGTCGGTGTCGAGCAGTACTTC. Translation gives CASSHSVGVEQYF.